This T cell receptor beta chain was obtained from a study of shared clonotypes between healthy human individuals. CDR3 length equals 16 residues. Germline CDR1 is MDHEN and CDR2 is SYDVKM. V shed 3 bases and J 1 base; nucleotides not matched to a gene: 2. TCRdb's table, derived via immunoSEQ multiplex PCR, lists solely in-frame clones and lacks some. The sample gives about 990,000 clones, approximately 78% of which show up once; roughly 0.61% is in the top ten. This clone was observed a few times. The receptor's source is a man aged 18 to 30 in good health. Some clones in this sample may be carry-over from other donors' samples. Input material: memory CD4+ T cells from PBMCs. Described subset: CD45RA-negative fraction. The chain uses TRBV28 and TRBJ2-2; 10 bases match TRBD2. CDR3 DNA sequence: TGTGCCAGCAGTTTCCGGACTAGCGGGAACACCGGGGAGCTGTTTTTT. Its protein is CASSFRTSGNTGELFF.